This T cell receptor beta chain was captured in a study of blood T cell repertoires in COVID-19. At the level of the study: Spain, Italy and the United States supplied samples that represented acute and convalescent COVID-19. T cells, B-cell-depleted T cells, or PBMCs provided the cDNA or gDNA that served as material.

As processed by the authors: Nucleated cell counts were estimated from reference gene primer amplification. Generated by immunoSEQ multiplex PCR, the TCRdb table keeps only in-frame clones and is missing some. The V and J calls and clone size come from that table; D and trimming were worked out from the DNA. The table includes about 59,000 clones, under 85% detected once. The germline V gene has CDR1 SGHKS and CDR2 YYEKEE (reference sequence). The CDR3 consists of 15 residues. V lost 0 bases and J lost 0; bases outside the gene matches: 3. The sequence came from a woman of 80 years or more with acute or convalescent COVID-19. The specimen was peripheral blood. The V gene is TRBV5-5, the J gene TRBJ2-7; 7 bases align to TRBD2. The CDR3 reads CASSLELAVSYEQYF. Written as DNA, the CDR3 is TGTGCCAGCAGCTTGGAGCTAGCGGTCTCCTACGAGCAGTACTTC.